This entry describes one T cell receptor beta chain. Its antigen remains unidentified. V was trimmed by 10 bases and J by 1 base, leaving 13 bases between them. Germline V lookup: CDR1 ENHRY, CDR2 SYGVKD. The CDR3 is made up of 13 amino acids. This specimen belongs to a study of shared clonotypes between healthy human individuals. Study-level findings and limits: Sharing of clonotypes among donors was expected to vary with sequencing depth. Rarefaction gave evidence that sorted-subset sequencing remained incomplete despite large depth.

Original handling: From ImmunoSEQ came sequences covering only the junction and carrying no quality scores, so filtering differed. The data were produced by immunoSEQ multiplex PCR, yet TCRdb's version contains in-frame clones alone and is incomplete. That table gives V, J and clone size, and the DNA gave D and trimming. The table lists roughly 2 million clones, about 94% of them singletons, with roughly 0.13% in the top ten. This sequence originates from a man aged 18 to 29 in good health. The V gene is TRBV10-3, the J gene TRBJ1-1, with D possibly being TRBD1 (5 bases). The sequenced material came from naive CD4+ T cells sorted from blood. Subset noted: CD45RA+ positively selected. The CDR3 sequence: CASRRQQNTEAFF. CDR3 nucleotide sequence: TGTGCCAGCAGGCGACAGCAGAACACTGAAGCTTTCTTT.